What follows are 27 T cell receptor beta chains derived from one specimen sequenced in a study of CD8 T cells in ankylosing spondylitis. No cognate antigen is known for these TCRs. Whole-study results and caveats: Within ankylosing spondylitis blood, a TCR beta motif made up of fewer than ten highly homologous variants appeared to be characteristic.

TCRdb independently ran MiXCR on the 5' RACE reads; one entry per CDR3 protein. This sample has fewer than 400,000 distinct CDR3 sequences, with 20% to 25% found just once. The sequenced sample consisted of blood, either unsorted or a sorted T cell fraction (not recorded which). These receptors all come from a male donor with ankylosing spondylitis.

The chain employs TRBV5-1 and TRBJ2-3, with TRBD2 as a possible D gene (5 bases). Trimming cost V 4 bases and J 7 bases, with 25 bases left between them. Germline V gives CDR1 SGHRS, CDR2 YFSETQ. The CDR3 has 17 residues. The CDR3 DNA follows: TGCGCCAGCAGCCCACCGCTAGGCGCGGGTGGACCCAATACGCAGTATTTT. It translates to CASSPPLGAGGPNTQYF.

This clonotype was seen a handful of times. The chain employs TRBV5-1 and TRBJ2-7, with 10 nucleotides matching TRBD2. Losses at the gene ends were 4 bases for V and 10 bases for J; bases not matched to a gene: 14. Germline CDR1 reads SGHRS; CDR2 reads YFSETQ. The CDR3 runs 15 residues. CDR3: CASSAPGLAGGPQYF. DNA of the CDR3: TGCGCCAGCAGCGCCCCCGGTTTAGCGGGAGGCCCACAGTACTTC.

The rearrangement links TRBV5-1 to TRBJ2-3, with D possibly matching TRBD1 (5 bases). Germline V gene sequence: CDR1 SGHRS, CDR2 YFSETQ. The CDR3 consists of 13 residues. V dropped 5 bases and J dropped 6 bases, with 13 bases sitting between them. CDR3 residues: CASRKGQTDTQYF. Written as DNA, the CDR3 is TGCGCCAGCAGGAAAGGACAAACCGATACGCAGTATTTT.

A few counts support this clonotype. V is TRBV5-1 and J is TRBJ2-2; possibly TRBD2 for D (5 bases). Germline CDR1 SGHRS, CDR2 YFSETQ. The CDR3 runs 16 residues. V was pared by 4 bases and J by 1 base, with 14 bases between. CDR3 region: CASSIRNRENTGELFF. The DNA of the CDR3 is TGCGCCAGCAGCATCAGGAACCGGGAGAACACCGGGGAGCTGTTTTTT.

The gene calls are TRBV6-2 or TRBV6-3 and TRBJ2-2, with D perhaps assigned TRBD1 or TRBD2 (5 bases each). Between the trimmed V and J ends, which lost 5 bases and 3 bases, there was a span of 19 bases. The CDR3 contains 17 residues. Germline CDR1 reads MNHEY; CDR2 reads SVGEGT. CDR3 in DNA: TGTGCCAGCAGTGCGTCGGGGCGGAGTATGGACACCGGGGAGCTGTTTTTT. Translation: CASSASGRSMDTGELFF.

This clonotype was observed a few times. The rearrangement links TRBV28 to TRBJ2-1, with 9 bases fitting TRBD1. With V trimmed by 0 bases and J by 14 bases, 5 bases remained unmatched. The CDR3 spans 13 residues. Germline lookup yields CDR1 MDHEN and CDR2 SYDVKM. The CDR3 DNA reads TGTGCCAGCAGTTTATGGGGAGGACAGGGGAAGTTCTTC. As protein: CASSLWGGQGKFF.

This clonotype has just a few counts. The J gene is TRBJ2-1, the V gene TRBV7-9, with 11 bases aligning to TRBD2. Trimming at V came to 9 bases and at J to 5 bases, leaving 6 bases not matched to a gene. Germline assignment: CDR1 SEHNR and CDR2 FQNEAQ (reference sequence). The CDR3 totals 14 residues. Written as DNA, the CDR3 is TGTGCCAGAACAACGGGACTAGCGGACAATGAGCAGTTCTTC. Its protein product is CARTTGLADNEQFF. Full variable domain (outside the CDR3, taken from reference TRBV7-9 and TRBJ2-1): DTGVSQNPRHKITKRGQNVTFRCDPISEHNRLYWYRQTLGQGPEFLTYFQNEAQLEKSRLLSDRFSAERPKGSFSTLEIQRTEQGDSAMYLCARTTGLADNEQFFGPGTRLTVL.

V usage is TRBV3-1 and J usage is TRBJ2-2; unclear D gene. Trimming removed 1 base from V and 0 bases from J, with 9 bases in between. There are 16 residues in the CDR3. Looked up from germline, CDR1 is LGHDT and CDR2 is YNNKEL (reference sequence). CDR3 sequence: CASSQGIVPNTGELFF. The CDR3 DNA follows: TGTGCCAGCAGCCAAGGAATAGTGCCGAACACCGGGGAGCTGTTTTTT.

V and J are TRBV7-2 and TRBJ2-4, with D possibly called TRBD1 or TRBD2 (5 bases each). V lost 1 base, J lost 1 base, and 8 bases lay in between. Germline values: CDR1 SGHTA, CDR2 FQGNSA. This CDR3 region has 15 residues. The CDR3 here is CASSLGGAAKNIQYF. The CDR3 DNA follows: TGTGCCAGCAGCTTAGGAGGGGCGGCCAAAAACATTCAGTACTTC.

This clonotype was counted many times. The chain combines TRBV4-1 with TRBJ2-5, with D possibly TRBD2 on 6 matching bases. Germline V lookup: CDR1 MGHRA, CDR2 YSYEKL. V shed 0 bases and J shed 4 bases, with 15 bases lying between them. CDR3 length: 16 amino acids. Written as DNA, the CDR3 is TGCGCCAGCAGCCAAGAGAGTTGGCGGAGGGGAGAGACCCAGTACTTC. Translation gives CASSQESWRRGETQYF.

V usage is TRBV9 and J usage is TRBJ2-6; D is uncertain. Germline CDR1 SGDLS, CDR2 YYNGEE. The CDR3 sequence is 14 residues long. Between the trimmed V and J ends, which lost 4 bases and 4 bases, there was a span of 9 bases. The CDR3 here is CASSPSLGANVLTF. CDR3 sequence (DNA): TGTGCCAGCAGCCCGAGCCTCGGGGCCAACGTCCTGACTTTC.

This clonotype was observed a few times. The chain recombines TRBV5-1 with TRBJ2-5; D possibly uses TRBD1 or TRBD2 (5 bases each). Per the germline V gene, CDR1 is SGHRS and CDR2 is YFSETQ. The CDR3 is 14 amino acids. V dropped 2 bases and J dropped 5 bases, with 13 bases sitting between them. The CDR3 sequence is CASSLQVGGETQYF. The CDR3 DNA is TGCGCCAGCAGCTTACAGGTCGGCGGGGAGACCCAGTACTTC.

This clonotype was counted a few times. The chain joins TRBV12-3 or TRBV12-4 to TRBJ1-1, with D possibly TRBD1 on 5 matching bases. The CDR3 spans 14 residues. Trimming cost V 8 bases and J 1 base, with 14 bases left between them. CDR3 loop: CASRGGHPNTEAFF. The CDR3 nucleotides read TGTGCCAGCCGTGGTGGACACCCGAACACTGAAGCTTTCTTT.

V gene TRBV12-3 or TRBV12-4 combines with J gene TRBJ2-3; the match to TRBD1 covers 8 bases. The CDR3 loop spans 15 amino acids. Germline trimming cut 5 bases from V and 4 bases from J; bases unmatched to any gene: 8. In DNA, the CDR3 is TGTGCCAGCAGTCTGTCGGACAGGGCACCAGATACGCAGTATTTT. It translates to CASSLSDRAPDTQYF.

As DNA, the CDR3 is TGTGCCAGCAGTGCCCACCTCACAGATACGCAGTATTTT. Its protein product is CASSAHLTDTQYF. The chain combines TRBV2 with TRBJ2-3, with D hard to call. CDR3 length equals 13 residues. The V gene lost 4 bases and the J gene lost 2 bases, with 7 bases spanning the gap. The germline V gene has CDR1 SNHLY and CDR2 FYNNEI.

This clonotype occurred a few times. The chain carries TRBV7-9 and TRBJ1-1; D unresolved. Germline lookup yields CDR1 SEHNR and CDR2 FQNEAQ (reference sequence). The CDR3 extends over 13 amino acids. Trimming removed 6 bases from V and 1 base from J, with 9 bases in between. CDR3 nucleotide sequence: TGTGCCAGCAGTTCTGATGGGAACACTGAAGCTTTCTTT. Its protein product is CASSSDGNTEAFF.

This chain connects TRBV7-9 to TRBJ1-1; 7 positions agree with TRBD1. The CDR3 consists of 13 residues. V shed 7 bases and J 6 bases; nucleotides not matched to a gene: 8. Germline V lookup: CDR1 SEHNR, CDR2 FQNEAQ (reference sequence). The CDR3 sequence: CASTRQGGAEAFF. The CDR3 DNA is TGTGCCAGCACCCGACAGGGCGGCGCTGAAGCTTTCTTT.

In its sample, this clonotype was seen a few times. One end of the junction fails to match germline, which may point to a read error. This chain links TRBV10-3 with TRBJ1-2; TRBD1 matches 8 bases. This CDR3 comprises 14 residues. CDR1 is ENHRY, CDR2 SYGVKD, per germline. The CDR3 loop reads CAIRLTGVSYDYTF. CDR3 nucleotides: TGTGCCATCAGGCTGACAGGGGTTAGTTATGACTACACCTTC.

This clonotype appeared a few times. The CDR3 nucleotides read TGTGCCAGTAGCGGGGGGTGGAATGAAAAACTGTTTTTT. Protein sequence: CASSGGWNEKLFF. The chain employs TRBV19 and TRBJ1-4; perhaps TRBD1 as D (5 bases). Germline V gene sequence: CDR1 LNHDA, CDR2 SQIVND (reference sequence). Trimming pared 6 bases from V and 5 bases from J, leaving 10 bases between. CDR3 length: 13 residues.

The rearrangement links TRBV4-1 to TRBJ2-3; no firm D call. This CDR3 is 16 amino acids long. V shed 0 bases and J shed 3 bases, with 13 bases lying between them. Germline CDR1 reads MGHRA; CDR2 reads YSYEKL. This CDR3 is CASSQDLTIRTDTQYF. The CDR3 bases are TGCGCCAGCAGCCAAGATTTGACAATCCGAACAGATACGCAGTATTTT.

This chain connects TRBV3-1 to TRBJ2-1, with a possible D match to TRBD1 (6 bases). The V and J ends lost 2 bases and 2 bases respectively, with 13 bases between them. The CDR3 runs to 16 residues. Germline V gives CDR1 LGHDT, CDR2 YNNKEL (reference sequence). The chain's CDR3 is CASSQHPGETYNEQFF. Here the CDR3 DNA reads TGTGCCAGCAGCCAACACCCAGGGGAAACCTACAATGAGCAGTTCTTC.

This clonotype has ten or more counts. The V and J genes are TRBV20-1 and TRBJ1-4, with a weak D call TRBD1 (5 bases). This CDR3 spans 12 amino acids. Deletions cut 1 base from V and 7 bases from J, with 7 bases between. CDR1 and CDR2 (germline): DFQATT, SNEGSKA (reference sequence). This CDR3 is CSARAGSEKLFF. The CDR3 DNA reads TGCAGTGCTAGAGCAGGGTCTGAAAAACTGTTTTTT.

The CDR3 region is CASSQGAGQSFYGYTF. DNA for the CDR3: TGTGCCAGCAGCCAAGGCGCGGGACAGAGCTTCTATGGCTACACCTTC. The chain carries TRBV14 and TRBJ1-2, with TRBD1 identical over 7 bases. J lost 4 bases, V lost 1 base, and 9 bases had no gene match. This CDR3 is 16 amino acids long. CDR1 and CDR2 (germline): SGHDN, FVKESK. Supplemented by reference TRBV14 and TRBJ1-2, the full variable domain reads EAGVTQFPSHSVIEKGQTVTLRCDPISGHDNLYWYRRVMGKEIKFLLHFVKESKQDESGMPNNRFLAERTGGTYSTLKVQPAELEDSGVYFCASSQGAGQSFYGYTFGSGTRLTVV.

V and J are TRBV18 and TRBJ1-1; the D gene is possibly TRBD1 (5 bases). CDR3 size: 11 residues. Deletions cut 3 bases from V and 7 bases from J, with 6 bases between. Germline-derived CDR1 and CDR2 are KGHSH and LQKENI. The CDR3 coding sequence is TGTGCCAGCTCACCCGGGGGTGAAGCTTTCTTT. Residues: CASSPGGEAFF.

This clonotype has just a few counts. V usage is TRBV2 and J usage is TRBJ2-7; D may be TRBD1 (5 bases). V lost 4 bases to trimming and J lost 5 bases, with 9 bases between them. The CDR3 spans 12 residues. Germline assignment: CDR1 SNHLY and CDR2 FYNNEI. The CDR3 sequence: CASSVLGDEQYF. As DNA, the CDR3 is TGTGCCAGCAGTGTCTTAGGGGACGAGCAGTACTTC.

The CDR3 DNA sequence: TGTGCCAGCAGCTTTTCGGGACAGGGGTCCTACGAGCAGTACTTC. It encodes CASSFSGQGSYEQYF. The V gene is TRBV7-2, the J gene TRBJ2-7; 10 nucleotides line up with TRBD1. The germline V gene encodes CDR1 SGHTA and CDR2 FQGNSA. The CDR3 totals 15 residues. V lost 3 bases, J lost 1 base, and 3 bases stayed unmatched.

This clonotype was detected only a few times. CDR3 coding DNA: TGTGCCAGCAGCCTAGGGTTTAGCGGGAGTATTTTGTACAATGAGCAGTTCTTC. Protein: CASSLGFSGSILYNEQFF. V is TRBV12-3 or TRBV12-4 and J is TRBJ2-1, with 9 bases identical to TRBD2. J gave up 4 bases and V 6 bases, and 16 bases lay outside the gene matches. This CDR3 spans 18 amino acids.